This T cell receptor beta chain was observed in a study of long-term antiretroviral therapy in people with HIV. CDR1 is SGHTA, CDR2 FQGNSA, per germline. This CDR3 spans 12 amino acids. Trimming cost V 2 bases and J 7 bases, with 6 bases left between them. Ahead of DNA extraction, samples held roughly 0.9-10 million cryopreserved PBMC each. A v3.0 immunoSEQ assay was performed at survey level. The repertoire was sequenced with immunoSEQ multiplex PCR; TCRdb's copy has only in-frame clones and lacks some. The sample has 20,000 to 25,000 clones, 80% to 85% seen once; the top ten hold about 15%. The chain has TRBV7-2 and TRBJ2-1; D remains ambiguous. The source material was unsorted PBMCs, sampled just over 4.2 years after starting antiretroviral therapy. The clonotype originates from a man in his thirties or forties with HIV. The CDR3 loop reads CASSLFGNEQFF. The CDR3 DNA is TGTGCCAGCAGCTTATTCGGTAATGAGCAGTTCTTC.